What follows are 13 T cell receptor beta chains derived from one specimen sequenced in a study of blood T cell repertoires in COVID-19. Only in-frame clones appear in the TCRdb table, and some are missing; sequencing was by immunoSEQ multiplex PCR. In the table there are around 200,000 clones, approximately 89% of which are singletons. The sequenced sample was peripheral blood. The receptors originated from a man aged 70 or older with acute or convalescent COVID-19.

This clone has just a few counts. V is TRBV2 and J is TRBJ2-3, with D possibly being TRBD2 (6 bases). The germline CDR1 and CDR2 sequences are SNHLY and FYNNEI. The V end lost 6 bases, the J end lost 1 base, and 11 bases lay between the germline ends. The CDR3 spans 14 residues. The CDR3 region is CASSPGTGTDTQYF. DNA for the CDR3: TGTGCCAGCAGCCCTGGGACTGGCACAGATACGCAGTATTTT.

The J gene is TRBJ2-7, the V gene TRBV5-1; 10 bases line up with TRBD1. This CDR3 has 13 amino acids. V lost 4 bases and J lost 6; bases outside the gene matches: 4. CDR1 is SGHRS and CDR2 is YFSETQ in the germline V gene. The CDR3 reads CASSNRDRGEQYF. The CDR3 DNA sequence: TGCGCCAGCAGCAACCGGGACAGGGGCGAGCAGTACTTC. The whole variable domain, filled in from reference TRBV5-1 and TRBJ2-7, reads KAGVTQTPRYLIKTRGQQVTLSCSPISGHRSVSWYQQTPGQGLQFLFEYFSETQRNKGNFPGRFSGRQFSNSRSEMNVSTLELGDSALYLCASSNRDRGEQYFGPGTRLTVT.

This clone has only one observation. The rearrangement links TRBV24-1 to TRBJ2-1, with D maybe TRBD1 (5 bases). Germline V gives CDR1 KGHDR, CDR2 SFDVKD. Trimming removed 7 bases from V and 0 bases from J, with 15 bases in between. This CDR3 is 16 amino acids long. As DNA, the CDR3 is TGTGCCACCAGCACAGGAAACCGAGGCTCCTACAATGAGCAGTTCTTC. It is translated as CATSTGNRGSYNEQFF.

The chain carries TRBV5-5 and TRBJ1-2; the match to TRBD1 covers 7 bases. With V trimmed by 6 bases and J by 4 bases, 9 bases remained unmatched. CDR3 length: 14 residues. Germline-derived CDR1 and CDR2 are SGHKS and YYEKEE (reference sequence). The CDR3 here is CASTPGQPAYGYTF. The CDR3 nucleotides are TGTGCCAGCACCCCGGGACAGCCCGCCTATGGCTACACCTTC.

This clone occurred once. The chain joins TRBV2 to TRBJ2-1; 10 positions agree with TRBD2. CDR1 is SNHLY and CDR2 is FYNNEI in the germline V gene. Trimming at V came to 7 bases and at J to 7 bases, leaving 7 bases not matched to a gene. The CDR3 sequence is 14 residues long. The CDR3 reads CASTEIAGGNEQFF. The CDR3 nucleotides read TGTGCCAGCACGGAAATAGCGGGAGGTAATGAGCAGTTCTTC. Supplemented by reference TRBV2 and TRBJ2-1, the full variable domain reads EPEVTQTPSHQVTQMGQEVILRCVPISNHLYFYWYRQILGQKVEFLVSFYNNEISEKSEIFDDQFSVERPDGSNFTLKIRSTKLEDSAMYFCASTEIAGGNEQFFGPGTRLTVL.

The chain uses TRBV7-3 and TRBJ2-1, with D tentatively TRBD2 (5 bases). The germline V gene encodes CDR1 SGHTA and CDR2 FQGTGA. V was cut by 5 bases and J by 3 bases, with 8 bases left in between. This CDR3 comprises 13 residues. CDR3 DNA: TGTGCCAGCAGCCGCGCGGGCTACAATGAGCAGTTCTTC. This codes for CASSRAGYNEQFF.

The V gene is TRBV7-9, the J gene TRBJ1-2; D is unresolved. Germline CDR1 SEHNR, CDR2 FQNEAQ (reference sequence). Trimming took 5 bases from V and 3 from J, leaving 16 bases between them. The CDR3 is made up of 15 amino acids. In nucleotides, the CDR3 is TGTGCCAGCAGCGGACTATACCGGGTCTACTATGGCTACACCTTC. This translates into CASSGLYRVYYGYTF.

This chain links TRBV7-9 with TRBJ1-5, with 9 bases lining up with TRBD1. The J segment lost 9 bases and the V segment lost 7 bases, leaving 7 bases of the junction unmatched. There are 13 residues in the CDR3. Germline assignment: CDR1 SEHNR and CDR2 FQNEAQ (reference sequence). In DNA form, the CDR3 reads TGTGCCAGCAACCTCGGACAGGGGTGGCCCCAGCATTTT. This encodes CASNLGQGWPQHF.

This clone has only one observation. V is TRBV24-1 and J is TRBJ1-2, with 9 bases identical to TRBD1. CDR1 and CDR2 from the germline V gene are KGHDR and SFDVKD. V was clipped by 3 bases and J by 4 bases; unmatched bases: 11. This CDR3 is 17 amino acids long. As DNA, the CDR3 is TGTGCCACCAGTGATAGTGGGGGACAGGGCCCCCTCTATGGCTACACCTTC. Protein: CATSDSGGQGPLYGYTF.

This chain links TRBV12-3 or TRBV12-4 with TRBJ1-2; weak D call: TRBD1 (5 bases). The CDR3 is 12 residues long. V was shortened by 6 bases and J by 2 bases, with 7 bases between the two germline ends. CDR3 amino acids: CASRAGNYGYTF. The CDR3 nucleotides are TGTGCCAGCAGGGCAGGGAACTATGGCTACACCTTC.

This clone has a handful of counts. The rearrangement joins TRBV6-6 to TRBJ1-1; 8 positions agree with TRBD1. The CDR3 consists of 14 residues. The junction had 8 bases not matched to a gene; V was cut back by 4 bases and J by 7 bases. Per the germline V gene, CDR1 is MNHNY and CDR2 is SVGAGI (reference sequence). The CDR3 bases are TGTGCCAGCAGTTTCCCTCAGGGGGCTGGTGAAGCTTTCTTT. It specifies CASSFPQGAGEAFF.

The chain joins TRBV28 to TRBJ2-7; D call uncertain. The V end was cut by 8 bases, the J end by 3 bases, with 17 bases between. This CDR3 spans 14 amino acids. Germline-derived CDR1 and CDR2 are MDHEN and SYDVKM. The CDR3 is CASRRRVDFYEQYF. The CDR3 DNA reads TGTGCCAGCCGTCGACGGGTAGATTTCTACGAGCAGTACTTC.

V usage is TRBV27 and J usage is TRBJ1-5, with D possibly being TRBD1 (6 bases). Germline V gives CDR1 MNHEY, CDR2 SMNVEV (reference sequence). V was trimmed by 6 bases and J by 6 bases, leaving 15 bases between them. The CDR3 has 14 residues. The CDR3, as DNA: TGTGCCAGCAGCCCAGGGGTGTTGGGTCAGCCCCAGCATTTT. Its protein is CASSPGVLGQPQHF.